Listed here are 30 T cell receptor beta chains from one sample, sequenced in a study of early T cells in non-severe SARS-CoV-2 infection. TCRdb re-called the 5' RACE reads through MiXCR, storing one row per CDR3 protein. The repertoire holds 75,000 to 100,000 distinct CDR3 sequences, with 15% to 20% as singletons. Input material: whole blood. The receptor set was obtained from an adult who was a healthcare worker with PCR-confirmed SARS-CoV-2 infection or an uninfected control (not recorded which).

This clonotype was detected a few times. V usage is TRBV7-9 and J usage is TRBJ2-1; D remains ambiguous. Trimming removed 3 bases from V and 3 bases from J, with 18 bases in between. The V gene's germline CDR1 is SEHNR and CDR2 FQNEAQ (reference sequence). The CDR3 loop spans 17 amino acids. CDR3 coding DNA: TGTGCCAGCAGCTTGAAAAGGGCGGAGACCCACTACAATGAGCAGTTCTTC. Protein sequence: CASSLKRAETHYNEQFF.

Ten or more counts support this clonotype. The genes are TRBV28 and TRBJ2-7; D unresolved. V was pared by 8 bases and J by 5 bases, with 16 bases between. The CDR3 covers 13 residues. The germline V gene encodes CDR1 MDHEN and CDR2 SYDVKM. The chain's CDR3 is CASRLPGVHEQYF. Written as DNA, the CDR3 is TGTGCCAGCCGTCTCCCCGGAGTCCACGAGCAGTACTTC. Supplemented by reference TRBV28 and TRBJ2-7, the full variable domain reads DVKVTQSSRYLVKRTGEKVFLECVQDMDHENMFWYRQDPGLGLRLIYFSYDVKMKEKGDIPEGYSVSREKKERFSLILESASTNQTSMYLCASRLPGVHEQYFGPGTRLTVT.

There are many counts of this clonotype. The chain combines TRBV9 with TRBJ2-7; D remains unclear. Germline CDR1 is SGDLS and CDR2 is YYNGEE. This CDR3 has 13 residues. V was cut by 4 bases and J by 12 bases, with 20 bases left in between. DNA for the CDR3: TGTGCCAGCAGCCCTCCCGATAGGGATTCCCTGTACTTC. It is translated as CASSPPDRDSLYF.

In this sample, this clonotype turned up a few times. The CDR3 DNA sequence: TGCAGTGCTAGAGCATCCCAGGATTTGTCCTACGAGCAGTACTTC. Protein product: CSARASQDLSYEQYF. This sequence joins TRBV20-1 and TRBJ2-7, with D unclear. This CDR3 region has 15 residues. Germline values: CDR1 DFQATT, CDR2 SNEGSKA (reference sequence). The germline V and J ends were trimmed by 1 base and 1 base, with 14 bases remaining between them.

This clonotype was seen a handful of times. This chain uses TRBV18 with TRBJ2-2, with 12 bases lining up with TRBD2. The CDR3 consists of 15 residues. The V gene end was trimmed by 5 bases and the J gene end by 4 bases; junction bases not matched to a gene: 2. The germline CDR1 and CDR2 sequences are KGHSH and LQKENI. The CDR3 DNA follows: TGTGCCAGCTCATCGGGACTAGCGGGCACCGGGGAGCTGTTTTTT. Its protein product is CASSSGLAGTGELFF.

V usage is TRBV20-1 and J usage is TRBJ1-3; D remains unclear. The CDR3 loop spans 13 amino acids. Per the germline V gene, CDR1 is DFQATT and CDR2 is SNEGSKA (reference sequence). The V and J ends lost 4 bases and 6 bases respectively, with 13 bases between them. The CDR3 nucleotides read TGCAGTGCTATCGGACGGGTCAAAAACACCATATATTTT. Amino acid sequence: CSAIGRVKNTIYF.

J is TRBJ2-1 and V is TRBV6-5; a possible D gene is TRBD2 (6 bases). Germline loops: CDR1 MNHEY, CDR2 SVGAGI. With 9 bases removed from V and 9 bases from J, the gap between germline ends came to 9 bases. The CDR3 is 10 amino acids. The CDR3 region has the DNA TGTGCCAGTCCCGGGGGTGAGCAGTTCTTC. This encodes CASPGGEQFF.

This clonotype was observed at least ten times. The gene calls are TRBV20-1 and TRBJ2-3; tentatively, D is TRBD2 (5 bases). The V end lost 5 bases, the J end lost 1 base, and 16 bases lay between the germline ends. The CDR3 length is 15 residues. Germline values: CDR1 DFQATT, CDR2 SNEGSKA (reference sequence). CDR3 amino acids: CSAAFTGKGTDTQYF. In DNA form, the CDR3 reads TGCAGTGCTGCCTTTACGGGGAAGGGCACAGATACGCAGTATTTT.

The table lists this clonotype with a few counts. The V gene is TRBV20-1, the J gene TRBJ2-1; D remains ambiguous. The V end was cut by 1 base, the J end by 0 bases, with 13 bases between. The V gene's germline CDR1 is DFQATT and CDR2 SNEGSKA (reference sequence). This CDR3 has 16 residues. This chain's CDR3 is CSARGLKYNSYNEQFF. As DNA, the CDR3 is TGCAGTGCTAGAGGGCTCAAGTATAACTCCTACAATGAGCAGTTCTTC.

The V call is TRBV7-2, the J call TRBJ1-1; D remains unclear. Germline V lookup: CDR1 SGHTA, CDR2 FQGNSA. The CDR3 consists of 13 residues. V dropped 5 bases and J dropped 1 base, with 8 bases sitting between them. CDR3 in DNA: TGTGCCAGCAGCCCCGTAAGGAACACTGAAGCTTTCTTT. Its protein is CASSPVRNTEAFF.

The chain is built from TRBV7-2 and TRBJ2-1; TRBD2 matches at 9 bases. The CDR3 is 15 amino acids. Germline loops: CDR1 SGHTA, CDR2 FQGNSA. Unmatched junction bases numbered 9, after V lost 5 bases and J lost 7 bases. The CDR3 DNA is TGTGCCAGCAGCCCCGGGACTAGCTTGAGGAATGAGCAGTTCTTC. Protein product: CASSPGTSLRNEQFF.

This clonotype occurred a few times. The chain recombines TRBV6-6 with TRBJ2-7; D gene ambiguous. Germline V gene lookup returns CDR1 MNHNY and CDR2 SVGAGI (reference sequence). The CDR3 consists of 11 residues. V gave up 4 bases and J gave up 10 bases, with 11 bases separating them. CDR3 residues: CASSSYTAQYF. For the CDR3, the DNA is TGTGCCAGCAGTTCCTACACGGCACAGTACTTC.

This clonotype was counted at least ten times. This sequence joins TRBV27 and TRBJ2-7, with 10 positions matching TRBD1. CDR1 and CDR2 (germline): MNHEY, SMNVEV (reference sequence). Trimming cost V 5 bases and J 3 bases; bases outside gene matches: 4. The CDR3 is made up of 14 amino acids. The CDR3 sequence: CASSARDRGYEQYF. The CDR3, as DNA: TGTGCCAGCAGTGCCCGGGACAGGGGCTACGAGCAGTACTTC.

This clonotype was counted a few times. The junction differs from germline at one of its ends, possibly a read error. The chain joins TRBV28 to TRBJ1-6; D ambiguous. Germline values: CDR1 MDHEN, CDR2 SYDVKM. This CDR3 is built from 15 residues. The CDR3 coding sequence is TGTGCCAGCAGCTTATGGAGCGCCAATAATTCACCCCTCCACTTT. Protein product: CASSLWSANNSPLHF.

This clonotype was detected ten times or more. The CDR3 sequence: CASSSGQGYGYTF. The DNA of the CDR3 is TGCGCCAGCAGCTCGGGACAGGGGTATGGCTACACCTTC. The V gene is TRBV5-1, the J gene TRBJ1-2, with 10 bases matching TRBD1. V lost 3 bases to trimming and J lost 5 bases; unmatched junction nucleotides: 1. The CDR3 spans 13 residues. Germline V lookup: CDR1 SGHRS, CDR2 YFSETQ.

The CDR3 region is CASSPDRAYEQYF. The CDR3 DNA reads as TGTGCCAGCTCACCTGACCGGGCCTACGAGCAGTACTTC. The chain is built from TRBV18 and TRBJ2-7; D is uncertain. CDR1 KGHSH and CDR2 LQKENI come from the germline V gene. Trimming shortened V by 3 bases and J by 2 bases, and 8 bases separated the two germline ends. CDR3 length equals 13 residues.

The chain links TRBV11-2 to TRBJ2-1, with 8 positions matching TRBD2. J gave up 6 bases and V 4 bases, and 11 bases lay outside the gene matches. CDR3 length equals 16 residues. Germline-derived CDR1 and CDR2 are SGHAT and FQNNGV. In nucleotides, the CDR3 is TGTGCCAGCAGCTCGCTCCGGGGGACTAGTATCAATGAGCAGTTCTTC. Encoded protein: CASSSLRGTSINEQFF.

This clonotype was seen a few times. This rearrangement joins TRBV4-2 to TRBJ1-5; D possibly corresponds to TRBD1 (5 bases). The CDR3 is 17 residues long. V was cut by 1 base and J by 0 bases, with 13 bases left in between. Germline V gene lookup returns CDR1 LGHNA and CDR2 YNFKEQ. The CDR3, as DNA: TGTGCCAGCAGCCAAGGGGCAGGGCTATCTAGCAATCAGCCCCAGCATTTT. Residues: CASSQGAGLSSNQPQHF.

The chain employs TRBV6-5 and TRBJ1-2, with 10 bases aligning to TRBD1. The CDR3 totals 15 residues. After removal of 6 bases from V and 4 bases from J, the junction contained 8 bases not matched to a gene. The germline CDR1 and CDR2 sequences are MNHEY and SVGAGI. CDR3 sequence (DNA): TGTGCCAGCAGGGCTTACGACAGGGGGCCCTATGGCTACACCTTC. Its translation is CASRAYDRGPYGYTF.

In this sample, this clonotype turned up a few times. The chain joins TRBV12-3 or TRBV12-4 to TRBJ1-6; D not certain. Trimming left V 2 bases short and J 10 bases short, with 24 bases between. The CDR3 extends over 18 amino acids. CDR3 protein: CASSLSYFGGSLGSPLHF. The DNA of the CDR3 is TGTGCCAGCAGTTTATCCTACTTTGGAGGGTCTCTGGGGTCACCCCTCCACTTT.

The chain has TRBV6-4 and TRBJ2-2; TRBD1 aligns across 7 bases. Germline V gene data show CDR1 as MRHNA and CDR2 as SNTAGT. This CDR3 has 13 amino acids. J gave up 6 bases and V 3 bases, and 1 base lay outside the gene matches. In DNA, the CDR3 is TGTGCCAGCAGTGAAGGACAGGCCGGGGAGCTGTTTTTT. It specifies CASSEGQAGELFF.

In this sample, this clonotype turned up many times. The chain uses TRBV6-2 or TRBV6-3 and TRBJ1-1; D gene unclear. Germline CDR1 reads MNHEY; CDR2 reads SVGEGT. There are 13 residues in the CDR3. V was pared by 8 bases and J by 1 base, with 11 bases between. The CDR3 DNA reads as TGTGCCAGCCTGGTCGGGGAGAACACTGAAGCTTTCTTT. This gives the protein CASLVGENTEAFF.

This clonotype turned up a few times. The chain has TRBV29-1 and TRBJ1-1; D is unresolved. V lost 0 bases to trimming and J lost 2 bases, with 10 bases between them. The CDR3 totals 14 residues. Germline values: CDR1 SQVTM, CDR2 ANQGSEA. CDR3 region: CSVEDPTINTEAFF. The CDR3 DNA is TGCAGCGTTGAAGATCCTACGATAAACACTGAAGCTTTCTTT.

A note on this clonotype: The junction departs from germline at one end; a sequencing error may be responsible. The rearrangement links TRBV6-5 to TRBJ2-6; no clear D gene. Germline-derived CDR1 and CDR2 are MNHEY and SVGAGI. CDR3 length equals 13 residues. CDR3 bases: TGTGCCAGCAGCTACTCTGGGGCCAACGTCCTGACTTTC. Amino acid sequence: CASSYSGANVLTF.

The CDR3 DNA is TGTGCCAGCAGCGATGGACGATACTCTGGAAACACCATATATTTT. It encodes CASSDGRYSGNTIYF. V is TRBV6-2 or TRBV6-3 and J is TRBJ1-3; D is undetermined. The CDR3 runs 15 residues. Trimming cost V 6 bases and J 0 bases, with 12 bases left between them. Germline CDR1 is MNHEY and CDR2 is SVGEGT.

By sample share, this clonotype is medium-sized. V gene TRBV6-2 or TRBV6-3 combines with J gene TRBJ2-1; perhaps TRBD2 as D (6 bases). With 0 bases removed from V and 6 bases from J, the gap between germline ends came to 12 bases. The CDR3 runs 15 residues. Germline V gene sequence: CDR1 MNHEY, CDR2 SVGEGT. In DNA form, the CDR3 reads TGTGCCAGCAGTTACTCAGAGGCCGGGGGCAATGAGCAGTTCTTC. Translated: CASSYSEAGGNEQFF.

This clonotype was detected a few times. The chain employs TRBV4-3 and TRBJ2-2; D remains ambiguous. CDR3 length: 15 amino acids. Germline CDR1 reads LGHNA; CDR2 reads YSLEER. Trimming shortened V by 1 base and J by 7 bases, and 13 bases separated the two germline ends. CDR3 sequence (DNA): TGCGCCAGCAGCCAAGTCGTTTTTGCGGTCGGGGAGCTGTTTTTT. Translated: CASSQVVFAVGELFF.

The J gene is TRBJ2-3, the V gene TRBV6-2 or TRBV6-3; the D gene is possibly TRBD2 (6 bases). The V gene lost 6 bases and the J gene lost 8 bases, with 15 bases spanning the gap. Germline V gives CDR1 MNHEY, CDR2 SVGEGT. The CDR3 contains 13 residues. The CDR3 sequence: CASSPPNGGTQYF. The CDR3 nucleotides are TGTGCCAGCAGCCCCCCGAACGGGGGTACGCAGTATTTT.

This clonotype was recorded once. This chain joins TRBV4-2 and TRBJ2-7; 16 positions match TRBD2. Germline V lookup: CDR1 LGHNA, CDR2 YNFKEQ. This CDR3 comprises 18 residues. Trimming at V came to 3 bases and at J to 2 bases, leaving 7 bases not matched to a gene. CDR3 in amino acids: CASSHTMGLAGGTYEQYF. CDR3 nucleotide sequence: TGTGCCAGCAGCCACACAATGGGACTAGCGGGGGGGACCTACGAGCAGTACTTC.

The chain has TRBV6-2 or TRBV6-3 and TRBJ2-7, with 8 bases identical to TRBD1. With 2 bases clipped from V and 0 bases from J, the junction kept 6 bases outside the gene matches. The CDR3 runs to 16 residues. CDR1 MNHEY and CDR2 SVGEGT come from the germline V gene. The DNA for the CDR3 is TGTGCCAGCAGTTACGAAGACAGGGGATCCTCCTACGAGCAGTACTTC. It yields the protein CASSYEDRGSSYEQYF.